This section outlines one T cell receptor (beta chain) sequence together with its context. It has no known antigen specificity. No clone much larger than this one lies a single base away; base qualities are absent. Germline trimming: 6 bases from V, 6 bases from J; junction bases outside gene matches: 9. CDR1 and CDR2 (SNHLY, FYNNEI) derive from the germline V gene. The CDR3 goes from the cysteine to the phenylalanine over 15 residues. Only the CDR3 part of the read is kept: 45 bases, read in frame from the first base. The sample comes from a study of CD8 T cells in Susac syndrome (dated by TCRdb to about 2019). Regarding the research as a whole: Repertoire sequencing was used to test whether CD8+ T cell activation and differentiation in Susac syndrome was antigen driven. Results and caveats for the whole study, not just this receptor: The study acknowledged that relatively few individuals were included in the TCR sequencing and HLA analysis.

Peripheral blood CD8+ and CD4+ T cells from healthy donors, Susac syndrome patients and multiple sclerosis patients were profiled using high-throughput TCR beta sequencing. The multiple sclerosis controls were treatment-naive patients whose relapsing-remitting disease, either stable or active, fulfilled the revised McDonald criteria. Bulk CD8+ and CD4+ T cells were purified magnetically by negative isolation, whereas CD8+ TEMRA cells were enriched by FACS. Blood was drawn into EDTA tubes, processed within 24 hours, and PBMCs were isolated by density gradient centrifugation. PBMCs intended for TCR sequencing were cryopreserved in liquid nitrogen and were subsequently thawed in a 37 degrees C water bath. The sorted or isolated CD4+, CD8+ and CD8+ TEMRA cells had a purity of 90% or higher. RNA was extracted with the RNeasy kit and roughly 0.45 to 1 ug was reverse transcribed using random hexamers. TCR beta CDR3 regions were amplified with the immunoSEQ multiplex PCR assay covering 54 Vbeta and 13 Jbeta segments. PCR amplification bias was corrected by using a synthetic template baseline for primer optimization and computational correction. The authors processed their data as follows. Reads were annotated to V, D and J genes according to IMGT and were analyzed with immunoSEQ Analyzer, with only productive sequences retained. Clonality was calculated as one minus the Shannon entropy normalized by log2 of the number of productive unique sequences. Public and private clones were assessed among the 100 most prevalent clones of each patient and control. Clones were defined as Susac-specific when absent from the healthy and MS cohorts, from roughly 1,100 published viral clones and from other ImmuneACCESS disease sequences. In-frame beta chains were kept once TCRdb had trimmed the public reads at Q25 with fastp and called clones with MiXCR. Here each entry gathers all rows of one CDR3 protein and keeps the most common genes and DNA. The V and J calls follow TCRdb's processing rather than the paper's. The sample profile shows about 140,000 distinct CDR3 sequences; approximately 95% of them were found once. The ten biggest clones cover 0.095% to 0.14% of the sample.

The rearrangement joined TRBV2 to TRBJ1-5; TRBD1 matches 9 bases in the middle. The sequence was obtained from a human donor with multiple sclerosis. Material: CD4+ T cells from PBMCs. In nucleotides, the sequence is TGTGCCAGCAGCGGCGGGACAGGGCATACTCAGCCCCAGCATTTT. Its coded protein is CASSGGTGHTQPQHF.